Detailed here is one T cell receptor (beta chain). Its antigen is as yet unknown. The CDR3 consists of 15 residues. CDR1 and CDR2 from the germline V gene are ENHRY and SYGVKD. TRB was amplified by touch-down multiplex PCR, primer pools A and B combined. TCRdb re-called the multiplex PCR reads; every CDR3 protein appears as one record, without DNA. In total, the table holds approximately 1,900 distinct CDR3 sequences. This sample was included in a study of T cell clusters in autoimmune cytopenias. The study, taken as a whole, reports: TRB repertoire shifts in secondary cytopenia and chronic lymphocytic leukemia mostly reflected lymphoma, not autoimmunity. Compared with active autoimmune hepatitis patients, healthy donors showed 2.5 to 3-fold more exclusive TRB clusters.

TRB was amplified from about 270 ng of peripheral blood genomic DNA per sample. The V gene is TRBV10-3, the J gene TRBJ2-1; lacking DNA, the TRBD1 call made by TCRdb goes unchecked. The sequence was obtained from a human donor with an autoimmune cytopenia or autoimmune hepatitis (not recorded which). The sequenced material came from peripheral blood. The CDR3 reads CAISGTGGGYNEQFF.